The source of this T cell receptor beta chain is a study of blood T cell repertoires in COVID-19. Overall study context: The cDNA or gDNA used as material had been derived from T cells, B-cell-depleted T cells, or PBMCs.

What the recovered Cohort 3 donors had was two negative PCRs, clearance, or symptom resolution. The repertoire was sequenced with immunoSEQ multiplex PCR; TCRdb's copy has only in-frame clones and lacks some. This table has about 46,000 clones, approximately 90% appearing once. The sequencing sample was made of PBMCs or T cells enriched from blood (not recorded which). This TCR was recovered from a woman aged 50 to 60 who had recovered from COVID-19.

The CDR3: CASSYLRGQGRTEAFF. The CDR3 coding sequence is TGTGCCAGCAGTTACTTAAGGGGACAGGGGAGGACTGAAGCTTTCTTT. The chain couples TRBV6-5 to TRBJ1-1; 10 bases line up with TRBD1. The CDR3 sequence is 16 residues long. V lost 1 base, J lost 5 bases, and 7 bases stayed unmatched. CDR1 and CDR2 (germline): MNHEY, SVGAGI.